The 7 T cell receptor beta chains below were found in one sample sequenced in a study of cytomegalovirus exposure and HLA in healthy donors. Vbeta (60) and Jbeta (13) primers were used in the PCR. Profiled with immunoSEQ multiplex PCR; TCRdb holds only in-frame clones, not every one. The sample shows more than 150,000 clones, under 80% of them seen only once. Sequenced: PBMCs. All receptors come from a woman aged 30 to 39 in good health and CMV-seropositive.

The V call is TRBV11-2, the J call TRBJ1-2; D uncertain. Trimming cost V 1 base and J 7 bases, with 7 bases left between them. The CDR3 is made up of 12 amino acids. Germline V lookup: CDR1 SGHAT, CDR2 FQNNGV. In DNA form, the CDR3 reads TGTGCCAGCAGCTTAGTAGCCGGTGGCTACACCTTC. Residues: CASSLVAGGYTF. Full variable domain (remainder filled in from reference TRBV11-2 and TRBJ1-2): EAGVAQSPRYKIIEKRQSVAFWCNPISGHATLYWYQQILGQGPKLLIQFQNNGVVDDSQLPKDRFSAERLKGVDSTLKIQPAKLEDSAVYLCASSLVAGGYTFGSGTRLTVV.

The chain joins TRBV7-2 to TRBJ1-2; the D gene is possibly TRBD1 (6 bases). The CDR3 has 13 residues. Per the germline V gene, CDR1 is SGHTA and CDR2 is FQGNSA. V shed 3 bases and J shed 4 bases, with 9 bases lying between them. The CDR3 nucleotides read TGTGCCAGCAGCTTGCAGGGGATCTATGGCTACACCTTC. Residues: CASSLQGIYGYTF.

The chain has TRBV30 and TRBJ2-5; maybe TRBD1 (6 bases). The germline V gene has CDR1 GTSNPN and CDR2 SVGIG (reference sequence). The V and J ends lost 1 base and 1 base respectively, with 16 bases between them. The CDR3 is 16 amino acids. The CDR3 here is CAWSGGRGPIQETQYF. DNA of the CDR3: TGTGCCTGGAGTGGAGGCAGGGGCCCTATCCAAGAGACCCAGTACTTC.

Of note for this clone: A junction end diverges from the germline sequence, so it may reflect a read error. The chain couples TRBV7-9 to TRBJ1-2; no clear D. From germline, CDR1 is SEHNR and CDR2 FQNEAQ (reference sequence). This CDR3 region has 15 residues. The DNA of the CDR3 is TGTTCCAGCAGCTTAGCTTCCGGCACGGGTGACGGCTACACCTTC. This codes for CSSSLASGTGDGYTF. Full variable domain (remainder filled in from reference TRBV7-9 and TRBJ1-2): DTGVSQNPRHKITKRGQNVTFRCDPISEHNRLYWYRQTLGQGPEFLTYFQNEAQLEKSRLLSDRFSAERPKGSFSTLEIQRTEQGDSAMYLCSSSLASGTGDGYTFGSGTRLTVV.

V and J are TRBV7-9 and TRBJ2-1, with 8 bases matching TRBD2. The CDR3 sequence is 15 residues long. Per germline, CDR1 SEHNR and CDR2 FQNEAQ (reference sequence). V lost 7 bases and J lost 7; bases outside the gene matches: 12. For the CDR3, the DNA is TGTGCCAGCACCCTTAGCGGGGCCTTCTGGAATGAGCAGTTCTTC. Amino acids: CASTLSGAFWNEQFF.

The chain uses TRBV29-1 and TRBJ2-5, with D perhaps TRBD1 (6 bases). Trimming shortened V by 7 bases and J by 5 bases, and 14 bases separated the two germline ends. CDR1 SQVTM and CDR2 ANQGSEA come from the germline V gene. The CDR3 runs 12 residues. The CDR3 loop reads CSARTAGETQYF. The CDR3 bases are TGCAGCGCTCGGACAGCCGGTGAGACCCAGTACTTC.

The chain is built from TRBV10-3 and TRBJ2-7; D remains unclear. Trimming cost V 6 bases and J 3 bases, with 9 bases left between them. CDR1 and CDR2 from the germline V gene are ENHRY and SYGVKD. The CDR3 has 12 amino acids. CDR3: CAIRGTNYEQYF. The CDR3 bases are TGTGCCATCAGGGGCACCAACTACGAGCAGTACTTC.